This T cell receptor (beta chain) stems from a study of blood T cell repertoires in COVID-19. Libraries were prepared by immunoSEQ multiplex PCR; TCRdb keeps only in-frame clonotypes and omits some of them. The repertoire holds around 270,000 clones, with about 91% as singletons. V lost 1 base, J lost 1 base, and 6 bases lay in between. Germline V gene sequence: CDR1 SGHAT, CDR2 FQNNGV. The length of the CDR3 is 14 residues. The gene calls are TRBV11-2 and TRBJ2-3; D unresolved. The TCR sequence derives from a person between 18 and 30 years old with COVID-19, enrolled during active disease. Sequencing was performed on peripheral blood. CDR3 residues: CASSLGIGTDTQYF. The CDR3 coding sequence is TGTGCCAGCAGCTTAGGTATCGGCACAGATACGCAGTATTTT.